These 2 T cell receptor beta chains were all obtained from the same sample, sequenced in a study of Graves' ophthalmopathy and Graves' hyperthyroidism. The TCR beta CDR3 regions underwent amplification from RNA transcripts. The workflow started with a first-round RT-PCR run with HTBI primers and then moved on to a second-round multiplex PCR. MiXCR, run by TCRdb on the multiplex PCR reads, gives a single entry per CDR3 protein. The repertoire holds more than 1,000,000 distinct CDR3 sequences, less than 45% seen once, with 11% in the top ten. Sequencing was performed on peripheral blood or thyroid tissue (not recorded which). These receptors were obtained from an adult man with Graves' hyperthyroidism.

The chain joins TRBV7-9 to TRBJ2-5, with D possibly TRBD2 on 5 matching bases. The end of the DNA is better explained by TRBJ2-4, so the J call may be wrong. This CDR3 is 12 amino acids long. Per germline, CDR1 SEHNR and CDR2 FQNEAQ (reference sequence). The DNA of the CDR3 is TGTGCCAGCAAGCGGATTGGGGACATTCAGTACTTC. This translates into CASKRIGDIQYF.

At least ten counts were recorded for this clonotype. The V and J genes are TRBV20-1 and TRBJ2-5; 7 bases match TRBD2. The CDR3 is 12 residues long. With V trimmed by 6 bases and J by 4 bases, 5 bases remained unmatched. Per germline, CDR1 DFQATT and CDR2 SNEGSKA (reference sequence). The CDR3 spells CSAAGGGETQYF. The CDR3 DNA reads as TGCAGTGCGGCTGGGGGGGGAGAGACCCAGTACTTC.